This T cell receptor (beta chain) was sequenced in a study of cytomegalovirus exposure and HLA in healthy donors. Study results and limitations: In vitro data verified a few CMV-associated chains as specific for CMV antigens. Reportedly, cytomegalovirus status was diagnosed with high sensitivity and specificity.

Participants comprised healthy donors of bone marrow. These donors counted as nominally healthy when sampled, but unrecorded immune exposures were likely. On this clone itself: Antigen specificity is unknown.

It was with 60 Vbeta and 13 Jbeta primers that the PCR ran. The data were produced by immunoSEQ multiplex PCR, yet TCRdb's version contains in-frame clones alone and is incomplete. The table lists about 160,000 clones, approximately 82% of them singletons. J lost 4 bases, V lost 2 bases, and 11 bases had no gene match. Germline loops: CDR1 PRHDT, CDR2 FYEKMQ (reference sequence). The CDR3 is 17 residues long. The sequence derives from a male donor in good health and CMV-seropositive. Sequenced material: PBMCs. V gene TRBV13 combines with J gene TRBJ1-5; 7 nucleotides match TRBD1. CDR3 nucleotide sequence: TGTGCCAGCAGCTTACGTGACAGGGCCAGGGCAAATCAGCCCCAGCATTTT. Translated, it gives CASSLRDRARANQPQHF. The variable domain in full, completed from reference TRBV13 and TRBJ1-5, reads AAGVIQSPRHLIKEKRETATLKCYPIPRHDTVYWYQQGPGQDPQFLISFYEKMQSDKGSIPDRFSAQQFSDYHSELNMSSLELGDSALYFCASSLRDRARANQPQHFGDGTRLSIL.